This TCR beta chain is from a study of human T cells and chemical hapten exposure. Study overall: Chiefly female patients presented with alopecia areata, totalis or universalis. Study-wide findings and caveats: High-frequency TCRs, those above 1 in 1000, stayed the same after DPC sensitization. Expanded TCRs were compared with controls, and the expanded TCRs formed significantly more large CDR3 similarity clusters.

MiXCR was run by TCRdb on the RACE reads, yielding one entry per CDR3 protein. This sample has 95,000 to 150,000 distinct CDR3 sequences; roughly 10% occur once, and the top ten carry roughly 2.3%. To note about this clonotype: Its antigen is as yet unknown.

Germline values: CDR1 PRHDT, CDR2 FYEKMQ (reference sequence). The J segment lost 8 bases and the V segment lost 5 bases, leaving 6 bases of the junction unmatched. This CDR3 has 14 residues. As to time point: patch test 3, about 24 weeks after DPC sensitization. Stated treatment: therapeutic diphenylcyclopropenone sensitization with weekly scalp DPC. The J gene is TRBJ1-6, the V gene TRBV13; 7 bases agree with TRBD1. Sequenced material: whole blood, taken in connection with sensitization to the hapten diphenylcyclopropenone (DPC). The clonotype was recovered from a woman aged 45-60 years with alopecia areata. Some clones in this sample may be carry-over from other donors' samples. The CDR3 DNA is TGTGCCAGCAGCACGAGACAGGGCGATTCACCCCTCCACTTT. This translates into CASSTRQGDSPLHF.